This is a list of T cell receptor beta chains from one sample in a study of blood T cell repertoires in COVID-19. Some clones are missing from TCRdb's copy, which holds only in-frame ones; the method was immunoSEQ multiplex PCR. The data show around 250,000 clones, around 90% seen once. Sequencing was performed on PBMCs or T cells enriched from blood (not recorded which). All receptors derive from a man between 40 and 49 years old who had been exposed to COVID-19. The CDR3 runs from the conserved cysteine through the conserved F or W. The D gene is left open where the match is weak. Only part of the rows carry a size: once, few, many, or a class if the clone is expanded.

v_call	d_call	clone_size	j_call	cdr3_nt	cdr3_aa
TRBV27	-	-	TRBJ2-1	TGTGCCAGCAACAAACCCGGGACAAACAATGAGCAGTTCTTC	CASNKPGTNNEQFF
TRBV30	TRBD2	-	TRBJ2-7	TGTGCCTGGAGTGTACCAGCGGGAGAATCCTACGAGCAGTACTTC	CAWSVPAGESYEQYF
TRBV5-6	TRBD1	-	TRBJ1-2	TGTGCCAGCAGCTTGGGACAGGGAGGCTACACCTTC	CASSLGQGGYTF
TRBV30	-	-	TRBJ2-7	TGTGCCTGGGCACAGGCCCTGAGCTCCTACGAGCAGTACTTC	CAWAQALSSYEQYF
TRBV7-9	-	-	TRBJ2-3	TGTGCCAGCAGCTTCTCCCAACAGTCTCCCCACACAGATACGCAGTATTTT	CASSFSQQSPHTDTQYF
TRBV7-2	-	-	TRBJ1-1	TGTGCCAGCAGGCCAGGGCCGGGCACTGAAGCTTTCTTT	CASRPGPGTEAFF
TRBV4-2	TRBD1	-	TRBJ1-3	TGTGCCAGCAGCCAAGATGGGACAGGGTTCGGTGGAAACACCATATATTTT	CASSQDGTGFGGNTIYF
TRBV5-4	-	-	TRBJ2-5	TGTGCCAGCAGCTTGGGGCTAGCCTTGACAGAGACCCAGTACTTC	CASSLGLALTETQYF
TRBV7-3	TRBD2	-	TRBJ2-1	TGTGCCAGCAGCTTAACTTTCGGGACTAGCGATTACAATGAGCAGTTCTTC	CASSLTFGTSDYNEQFF
TRBV5-4	TRBD1	-	TRBJ1-4	TGTGCCAGCAGCGCCGGGACAGGGGGCGGAGATGAAAAACTGTTTTTT	CASSAGTGGGDEKLFF
TRBV3-1/TRBV3-2	-	-	TRBJ1-5	TGTGCCAGCATGGCGTCACCGGGACAAGCAATTAATAGCAATCAGCCTCAGCATTTT	CASMASPGQAINSNQPQHF
TRBV6-2/TRBV6-3	-	many	TRBJ2-3	TGTGCCAGCAGTTACCGGGAGACAGATACGCAGTATTTT	CASSYRETDTQYF
TRBV11-3	-	-	TRBJ1-3	TGTGCCAGCAGCTTTATAGGAAACACCATATATTTT	CASSFIGNTIYF
TRBV2	-	-	TRBJ1-2	TGTGCCAGCAGTGTAGTAGCGGGTGGGGATGGCTACACCTTC	CASSVVAGGDGYTF
TRBV5-1	-	-	TRBJ2-7	TGCGCCAGCAGCCCGGGTTCAAACGAGCAGTACTTC	CASSPGSNEQYF
TRBV9	-	few	TRBJ1-4	TGTGCCAGCAGCGAGGCCGGAGGTACTAATGAAAAACTGTTTTTT	CASSEAGGTNEKLFF
TRBV6-4	-	-	TRBJ1-1	TGTGCCAGCAGCGAAGTTTTGGGGGGAACTGAAGCTTTCTTT	CASSEVLGGTEAFF
TRBV7-9	TRBD1	-	TRBJ1-6	TGTGCCAGCAGTCGAGGGGGCGGTAATTCACCCCTCCACTTT	CASSRGGGNSPLHF
TRBV7-2	TRBD1	once	TRBJ2-4	TGTGCCAGCAGTTACGACAGGGGGCTTGTAAACATTCAGTACTTC	CASSYDRGLVNIQYF
TRBV11-2	-	-	TRBJ2-7	TGTGCCAGCAGCTTGGGGCCAGAGCAGTACTTC	CASSLGPEQYF
TRBV29-1	-	-	TRBJ2-2	TGCAGCGCCTCGAGCTCGCCCACCGGGGAGCTGTTTTTT	CSASSSPTGELFF
TRBV3-1/TRBV3-2	TRBD2	-	TRBJ2-5	TGTGCCAGCAGCCAAGAAGGCCTAGCGGGGTCGAAGTACTTC	CASSQEGLAGSKYF
TRBV6-1	-	-	TRBJ1-5	TGTGCCAGCAGTGAGGGACAAGTTTATAGCAATCAGCCCCAGCATTTT	CASSEGQVYSNQPQHF
TRBV7-9	TRBD1	-	TRBJ1-2	TGTGCCAGCAGCTTAACAGGGGCTTCGCGTGGCTACACCTTC	CASSLTGASRGYTF
TRBV7-9	-	-	TRBJ2-7	TGTGCCAGCAGCTTCGGCGGGAACTCCTACGAGCAGTACTTC	CASSFGGNSYEQYF
TRBV9	TRBD1	-	TRBJ2-3	TGTGCCAGCAGCAGCAGAACAGGGGGCTGGGATACGCAGTATTTT	CASSSRTGGWDTQYF
TRBV30	-	-	TRBJ1-5	TGTGCCTGGAGCAGGGATAGCAATCAGCCCCAGCATTTT	CAWSRDSNQPQHF
TRBV19	-	-	TRBJ1-5	TGTGCCAGTAGTATAGACAGGCCAAAGCCCCAGCATTTT	CASSIDRPKPQHF
TRBV7-3	-	once	TRBJ2-1	TGTGCCAGCAGCTTCTCCGGTTCGGTGAATGAGCAGTTCTTC	CASSFSGSVNEQFF
TRBV15	-	-	TRBJ2-5	TGTGCCACCGGTCCGGGACTTGGATGGGAGACCCAGTACTTC	CATGPGLGWETQYF
TRBV30	-	-	TRBJ1-6	TGTGCCTGGAGTGTATTAGGCAGGGGAGATTCACCCCTCCACTTT	CAWSVLGRGDSPLHF
TRBV6-5	TRBD2	-	TRBJ2-1	TGTGCCAGCAGATTAGCGGGAGGGCCTAATGAGCAGTTCTTC	CASRLAGGPNEQFF
TRBV5-1	-	once	TRBJ2-3	TGCGCCAGCAGCGGAGACGCTAGCGCCACAGATACGCAGTATTTT	CASSGDASATDTQYF
TRBV19	-	-	TRBJ1-1	TGTGCCAGTCCACGGGTGACTGAAGCTTTCTTT	CASPRVTEAFF
TRBV14	TRBD2	once	TRBJ2-1	TGTGCCAGCACCACTGGGACTAGCGTAATCGATGAGCAGTTCTTC	CASTTGTSVIDEQFF
TRBV5-1	-	-	TRBJ2-3	TGCGCCAGCAGCTCGTTCACGGGAGTCACAGATACGCAGTATTTT	CASSSFTGVTDTQYF
TRBV5-1	-	-	TRBJ1-4	TGCGCCAGCAGCTTGGCTCTTGCAACTAATGAAAAACTGTTTTTT	CASSLALATNEKLFF
TRBV3-1/TRBV3-2	TRBD1	-	TRBJ2-3	TGTGCCAGCAGCCAAGAAGTAGTAGGGGGCATCGATACGCAGTATTTT	CASSQEVVGGIDTQYF
TRBV5-4	TRBD1	once	TRBJ2-5	TGTGCCAGCAGCTTTGACAGGGTAGAGACCCAGTACTTC	CASSFDRVETQYF
TRBV5-5	TRBD1	-	TRBJ1-2	TGTGCCAGCAGCTTATTCGCAGGGGGACTCTATGGCTACACCTTC	CASSLFAGGLYGYTF
TRBV30	-	-	TRBJ1-2	TGTGCCTGGACGACCCCCGACAGGAGCTACACCTTC	CAWTTPDRSYTF
TRBV28	-	-	TRBJ2-6	TGTGCCAGCAGTTTAACGGGGGAGCCTCTCTCTGGGGCCAACGTCCTGACTTTC	CASSLTGEPLSGANVLTF
TRBV18	-	-	TRBJ1-1	TGTGCCAGCTCACAACAGGGTGTCTCTGAAGCTTTCTTT	CASSQQGVSEAFF
TRBV4-3	TRBD1	-	TRBJ2-7	TGCGCCAGCAGCCAAGCCTCCGGGACAGGGTCTTACGAGCAGTACTTC	CASSQASGTGSYEQYF
TRBV10-2	-	-	TRBJ2-7	TGCGCCAGCAGTGAGACAGGAGTTTGGCAGTACTTC	CASSETGVWQYF
TRBV5-6	-	-	TRBJ2-7	TGTGCCAGCAGCCGGGGCTCCTACGAGCAGTACTTC	CASSRGSYEQYF
TRBV10-3	-	-	TRBJ2-5	TGTGCCTCCGGACAGCCACAAGAGACCCAGTACTTC	CASGQPQETQYF
TRBV14	TRBD1	-	TRBJ1-3	TGTGCCAGCAGCCTAGACAGGGTCTCTGGAAACACCATATATTTT	CASSLDRVSGNTIYF
TRBV4-3	TRBD1	-	TRBJ2-2	TGCGCCAGCAGCCAAGGACAGGGCACGAACACCGGGGAGCTGTTTTTT	CASSQGQGTNTGELFF
TRBV18	TRBD1	-	TRBJ2-7	TGTGCCAGCTCCGACAGGGGGGCCTACGAGCAGTACTTC	CASSDRGAYEQYF
TRBV28	TRBD1	-	TRBJ1-2	TGTGCCAGCAGACGACAGGGGGGTCTTGTCTATGGCTACACCTTC	CASRRQGGLVYGYTF
TRBV15	-	-	TRBJ2-5	TGTGCCACCAGCTGGGGGGACCGAAACCAAGAGACCCAGTACTTC	CATSWGDRNQETQYF
TRBV10-3	-	-	TRBJ2-7	TGTGCCATCAGTAAAACAGACAGGTTCTCGGAGCAGTACTTC	CAISKTDRFSEQYF
TRBV11-3	TRBD2	-	TRBJ2-1	TGTGCCAGCAGCTTAGGACTAGCGGGCACCTACAATGAGCAGTTCTTC	CASSLGLAGTYNEQFF
TRBV6-6	-	-	TRBJ2-1	TGTGCCAGCAGTTACCTTTCTGTGGGAGTGAACAATGAGCAGTTCTTC	CASSYLSVGVNNEQFF
TRBV18	-	-	TRBJ1-2	TGTGCCAGCTCACCATCGACGGCCGACTCTAACTATGGCTACACCTTC	CASSPSTADSNYGYTF
TRBV9	-	-	TRBJ2-7	TGTGCCAGCAGCGTAGTGTCGGGTTACGAGCAGTACTTC	CASSVVSGYEQYF
TRBV9	-	once	TRBJ2-7	TGTGCCAGCCGCCCAAGAGAGTGGGGGCTCTACGAGCAGTACTTC	CASRPREWGLYEQYF